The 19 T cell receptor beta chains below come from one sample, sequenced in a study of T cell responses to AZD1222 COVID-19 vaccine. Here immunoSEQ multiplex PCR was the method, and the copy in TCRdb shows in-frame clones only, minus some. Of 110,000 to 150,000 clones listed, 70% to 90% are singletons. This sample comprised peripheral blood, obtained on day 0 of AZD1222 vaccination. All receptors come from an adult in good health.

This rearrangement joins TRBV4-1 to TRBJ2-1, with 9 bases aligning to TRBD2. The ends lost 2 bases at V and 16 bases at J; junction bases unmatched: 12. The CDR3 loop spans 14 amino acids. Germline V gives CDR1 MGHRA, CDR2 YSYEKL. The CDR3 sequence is CASSQTPGLAYKFF. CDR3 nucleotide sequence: TGCGCCAGCAGCCAAACCCCGGGACTAGCTTATAAATTCTTC.

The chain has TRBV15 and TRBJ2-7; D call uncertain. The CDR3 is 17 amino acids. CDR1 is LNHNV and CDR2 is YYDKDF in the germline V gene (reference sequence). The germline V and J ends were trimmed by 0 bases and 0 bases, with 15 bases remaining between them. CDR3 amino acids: CATSRDLAQKSSYEQYF. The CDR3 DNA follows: TGTGCCACCAGCAGAGATTTAGCACAGAAAAGCTCCTACGAGCAGTACTTC. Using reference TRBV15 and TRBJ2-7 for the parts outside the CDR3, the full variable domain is DAMVIQNPRYQVTQFGKPVTLSCSQTLNHNVMYWYQQKSSQAPKLLFHYYDKDFNNEADTPDNFQSRRPNTSFCFLDIRSPGLGDTAMYLCATSRDLAQKSSYEQYFGPGTRLTVT.

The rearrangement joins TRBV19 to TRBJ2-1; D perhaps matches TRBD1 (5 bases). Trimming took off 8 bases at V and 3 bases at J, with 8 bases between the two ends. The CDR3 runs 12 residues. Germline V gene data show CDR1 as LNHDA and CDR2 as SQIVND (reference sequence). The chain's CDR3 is CASAGYYNEQFF. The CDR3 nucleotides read TGTGCCAGTGCAGGGTACTACAATGAGCAGTTCTTC.

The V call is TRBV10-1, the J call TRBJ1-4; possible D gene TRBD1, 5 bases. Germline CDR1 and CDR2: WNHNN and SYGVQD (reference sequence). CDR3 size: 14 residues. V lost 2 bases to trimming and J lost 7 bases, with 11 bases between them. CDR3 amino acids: CASSEGPGREKLFF. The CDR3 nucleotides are TGCGCCAGCAGTGAGGGGCCGGGACGTGAAAAACTGTTTTTT.

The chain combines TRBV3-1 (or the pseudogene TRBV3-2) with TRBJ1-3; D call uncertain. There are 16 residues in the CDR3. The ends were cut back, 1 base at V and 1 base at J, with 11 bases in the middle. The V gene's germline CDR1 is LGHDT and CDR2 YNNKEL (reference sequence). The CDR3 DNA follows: TGTGCCAGCAGCCAAGCGTACAGCCATTCTGGAAACACCATATATTTT. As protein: CASSQAYSHSGNTIYF.

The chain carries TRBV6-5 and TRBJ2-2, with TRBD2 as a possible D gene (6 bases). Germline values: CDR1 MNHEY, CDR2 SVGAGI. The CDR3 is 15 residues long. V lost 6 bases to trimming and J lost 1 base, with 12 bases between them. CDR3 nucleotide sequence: TGTGCCAGCAGGGCCGGGACTGAGAACACCGGGGAGCTGTTTTTT. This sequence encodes CASRAGTENTGELFF.

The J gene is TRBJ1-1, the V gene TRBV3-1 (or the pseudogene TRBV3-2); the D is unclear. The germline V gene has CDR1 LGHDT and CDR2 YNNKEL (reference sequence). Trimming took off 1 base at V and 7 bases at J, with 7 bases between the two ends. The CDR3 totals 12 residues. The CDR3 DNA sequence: TGTGCCAGCAGCCAAGTCGCCGGTGAAGCTTTCTTT. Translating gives CASSQVAGEAFF.

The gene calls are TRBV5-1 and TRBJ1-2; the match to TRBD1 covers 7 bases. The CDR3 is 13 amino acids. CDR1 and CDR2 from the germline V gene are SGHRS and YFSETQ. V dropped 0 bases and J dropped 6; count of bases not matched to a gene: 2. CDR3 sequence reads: CASSLGQGDGYTF. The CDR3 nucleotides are TGCGCCAGCAGCTTGGGACAGGGCGATGGCTACACCTTC.

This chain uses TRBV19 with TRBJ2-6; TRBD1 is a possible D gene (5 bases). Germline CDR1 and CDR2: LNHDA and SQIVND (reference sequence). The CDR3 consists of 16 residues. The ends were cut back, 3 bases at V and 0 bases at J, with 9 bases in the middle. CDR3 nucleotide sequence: TGTGCCAGTAGTATTGCAGGGATCTCTGGGGCCAACGTCCTGACTTTC. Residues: CASSIAGISGANVLTF.

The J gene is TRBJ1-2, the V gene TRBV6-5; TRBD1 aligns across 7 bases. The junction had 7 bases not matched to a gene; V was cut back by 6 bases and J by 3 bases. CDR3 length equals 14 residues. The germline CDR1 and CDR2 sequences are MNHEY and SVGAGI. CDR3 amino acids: CASRRGGGDYGYTF. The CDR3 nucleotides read TGTGCCAGCAGGAGGGGAGGGGGCGACTATGGCTACACCTTC.

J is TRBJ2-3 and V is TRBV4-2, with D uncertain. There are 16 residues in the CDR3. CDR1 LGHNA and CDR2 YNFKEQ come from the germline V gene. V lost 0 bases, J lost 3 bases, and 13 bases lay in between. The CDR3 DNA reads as TGTGCCAGCAGCCAAGAAAACCAGCGTTCGACAGATACGCAGTATTTT. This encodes CASSQENQRSTDTQYF.

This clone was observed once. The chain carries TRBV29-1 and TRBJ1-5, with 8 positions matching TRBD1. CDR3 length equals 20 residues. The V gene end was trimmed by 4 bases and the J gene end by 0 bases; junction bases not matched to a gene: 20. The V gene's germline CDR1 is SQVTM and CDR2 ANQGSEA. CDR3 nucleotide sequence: TGCAGCGTTGGAGTTCTTCCTCAGGGGGCGCGCAAGTATAGCAATCAGCCCCAGCATTTT. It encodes CSVGVLPQGARKYSNQPQHF.

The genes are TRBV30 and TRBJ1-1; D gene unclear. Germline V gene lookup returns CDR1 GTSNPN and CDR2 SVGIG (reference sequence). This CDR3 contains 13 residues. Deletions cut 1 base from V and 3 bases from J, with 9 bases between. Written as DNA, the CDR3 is TGTGCCTGGAGTGAATCAGGACACACTGAAGCTTTCTTT. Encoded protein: CAWSESGHTEAFF. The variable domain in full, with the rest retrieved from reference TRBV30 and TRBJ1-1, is SQTIHQWPATLVQPVGSPLSLECTVEGTSNPNLYWYRQAAGRGLQLLFYSVGIGQISSEVPQNLSASRPQDRQFILSSKKLLLSDSGFYLCAWSESGHTEAFFGQGTRLTVV.

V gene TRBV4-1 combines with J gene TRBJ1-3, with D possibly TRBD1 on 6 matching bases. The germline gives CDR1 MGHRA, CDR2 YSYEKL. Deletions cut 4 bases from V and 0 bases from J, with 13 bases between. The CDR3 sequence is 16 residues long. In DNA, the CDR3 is TGCGCCAGCAGCCGGTTTCAGGGGCTCTCTGGAAACACCATATATTTT. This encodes CASSRFQGLSGNTIYF.

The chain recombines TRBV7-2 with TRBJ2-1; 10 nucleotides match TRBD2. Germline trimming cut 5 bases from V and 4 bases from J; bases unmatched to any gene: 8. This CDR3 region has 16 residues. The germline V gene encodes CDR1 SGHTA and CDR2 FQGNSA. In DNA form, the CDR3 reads TGTGCCAGCAGCCTCCAAGCGGGGGGGCCATACAATGAGCAGTTCTTC. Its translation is CASSLQAGGPYNEQFF.

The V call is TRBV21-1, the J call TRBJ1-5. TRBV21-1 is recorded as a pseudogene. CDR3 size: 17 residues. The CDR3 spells CASSKEDPPYSNQPQHF. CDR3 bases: TGTGCCAGCAGCAAAGAGGACCCTCCGTATAGCAATCAGCCCCAGCATTTT.

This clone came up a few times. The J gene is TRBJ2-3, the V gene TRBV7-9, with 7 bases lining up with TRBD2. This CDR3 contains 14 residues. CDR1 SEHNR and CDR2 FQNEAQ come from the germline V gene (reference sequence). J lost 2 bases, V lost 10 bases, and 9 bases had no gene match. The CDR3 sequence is CATVTSPATDTQYF. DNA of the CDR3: TGTGCCACCGTGACTAGCCCGGCCACAGATACGCAGTATTTT.

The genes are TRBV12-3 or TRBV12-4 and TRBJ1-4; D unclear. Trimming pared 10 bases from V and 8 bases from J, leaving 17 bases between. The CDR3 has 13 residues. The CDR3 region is CATRPSWNEKLFF. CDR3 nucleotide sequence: TGTGCCACCCGACCTTCATGGAACGAAAAACTGTTTTTT.

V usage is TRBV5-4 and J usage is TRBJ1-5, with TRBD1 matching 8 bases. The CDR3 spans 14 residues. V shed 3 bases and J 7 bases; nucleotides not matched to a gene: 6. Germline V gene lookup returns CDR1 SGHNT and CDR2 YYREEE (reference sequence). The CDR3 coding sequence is TGTGCCAGCAGCTGGACAGGGACGGACCAGCCCCAGCATTTT. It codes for CASSWTGTDQPQHF.